This T cell receptor (beta chain) was obtained from a study of cytomegalovirus exposure and HLA in healthy donors (dated by TCRdb to the late 2010s). A note on the overall study: According to an earlier analysis of a few hundred of the donors, about 180 million T cells yielded 117 million unique TCR beta sequences and about 300 Gb of sequence data. To predict cytomegalovirus infection status, the study brought together high-throughput TCR immunosequencing, statistical association of individual TCRs with disease status, and machine learning. Roughly five DR-DQ haplotypes were handled as single units for association and clustering, since linkage in the cohort was strong. Roughly 300 gigabases of sequencing data and approximately 93 million unique TCR sequences were included in an early release covering over 600 HLA-typed donors. An earlier analysis of some 500 of the donors applied high-throughput TCR beta sequencing to assess whether each TCR beta V gene segment acted as functional or pseudogenic. The number of typed donors differed by locus: about 620-640 for A, B, C, DRB1 and DQB1; 522 for DQA1; fewer than 610 for DPA1; and roughly 450 for DPB1. Class I and class II HLA loci were covered by the typing at four-digit resolution. Of the approximately 400 genotyped donors, 80% to 90% were placed in the genetic ancestry cluster associated with self-reported Caucasian donors. Genome-wide SNP genotypes for about 65% of the 666 donors were used in a later genetic analysis, which treated that subset as a discovery cohort. The study profiled the T cell repertoires of fewer than 850 subjects by immunosequencing and related them to cytomegalovirus serostatus. A later analysis re-examined previously published TCR beta repertoires from roughly 720 donors and added high-resolution HLA genotyping to investigate patterns of TCR occurrence. Rather than drawing on any new phenotypic data, the later analysis identified candidate immune exposures from TCR beta sequences and the way those sequences occurred across donors. All discovery cohort repertoires had been generated on a single sequencing platform. Along with the approximately 620-subject first cohort, a separate validation cohort of about 110 different subjects was used. The study was designed to test whether signatures of past pathogen exposure could be identified by cataloging public T cell receptors. Donor age, sex, ethnicity and CMV serostatus were collected together with the repertoire data. Among about 360 genotyped donors of the cohort, an average of about 240,000 unique TCR beta nucleotide sequences were sequenced per donor, roughly a sixth of them non-productive.

Study-wide findings and limitations: While some public TCRs were present in many individuals, most TCR sequences turned up only very rarely across donors. In a later analysis, TCR association rates were found to vary across HLA loci, with the most associated TCRs seen for DRB1 alleles and the fewest for HLA-C alleles. Linkage disequilibrium might explain the correlated functional status among segregating V segments, but an unknown experimental factor could not be excluded. A later genetic analysis reported fewer N-insertions in productive TCRs among donors in an Asian-associated ancestry cluster than the approximately 670-donor mean. The authors suggested that the approach could potentially be generalized to other disease states and immunological phenotypes. A few of the identified cytomegalovirus-associated TCR beta chains were confirmed in vitro to be specific for cytomegalovirus antigens. A further reported finding was that TCR beta sequences accurately predicted the HLA-A and HLA-B alleles for most subjects in the first cohort. In this cohort, only TCR beta chains were sequenced, and detectable features were limited by the absence of alpha or paired-chain data. About 15 rarely observed V segments, including chromosome 9 orphons, were excluded from the earlier analysis of a few hundred of the donors because counts were too low. Because some donors lacked HLA typing at each locus, the association tests relied only on the typed subset. An earlier analysis of some 590 of the donors showed that most TCR beta V segments appeared in productive rearrangements either about 87% or about 30% of the time, which broadly matched IMGT annotations. The only immune exposure information available for the cohort was CMV serostatus. When HLA alleles, especially DR and DQ, strongly co-occurred, attributing TCR associations to individual alleles was difficult. Several of the top co-occurrence clusters appeared to be linked to parvovirus B19, influenza, CMV and Epstein-Barr virus, according to a later analysis. Most CMV-associated TCR beta chains appeared to be HLA-restricted in a later analysis, and the HLA associations seemed to be driven largely by CMV exposure. An association between a missense DCLRE1C variant and V-gene and J-gene trimming of TCR beta chains was found in a later genetic analysis and replicated in an independent cohort. Specific HLA alleles were associated with 15,000 to 20,000 TCR beta sequences at a false discovery rate of 0.05 in a later analysis. The classifier was reported to diagnose cytomegalovirus status with high specificity and sensitivity in both the original cohort and the validation cohort. Presence/absence analyses assumed roughly uniform sequencing depth across donors, an assumption that may not hold. In the study, around 160 TCR beta chains were listed as associated with cytomegalovirus. Because the 87-base-pair reads could not distinguish some IMGT-functional V segments, including TRBV6-2 and TRBV6-3, those segments were excluded. A cluster of highly shared sequence variants was judged likely to be a technical artifact of the sequencing pipeline. In a later analysis, HLA-associated TCR beta chains were found to be more clonally expanded and to have lower generation probabilities than equally common non-associated chains.

A few counts support this clone. The antigen it binds to is not known. No clone much larger than this one lies a single base away; base qualities are absent. Library preparation employed the immunoSEQ multiplex PCR assay. For the multiplex PCR, a mixture combining 60 forward primers for TCR Vbeta segments and 13 reverse primers for TCR Jbeta segments was used. Amplification of the CDR3 region of rearranged TCR beta genes was performed with a multiplex PCR assay on genomic DNA. Amplified TCR beta libraries were sequenced as 87-base-pair reads on the Illumina HiSeq System. As for the authors' bioinformatics: In a later analysis, some 80 million unique TCR beta chains were counted across the 650 to 700 repertoires, and roughly 11 million of these chains were shared by at least two donors. Raw reads were error-corrected and collapsed into unique sequences with a nearest-neighbor algorithm that merged closely related sequences to remove PCR and sequencing errors. CDR3 sequences were aligned to IMGT reference sequences to assign V, D and J gene segments. For a sequence to be retained, a match of at least six nucleotides was required to both a V gene segment and a J gene segment. Rearrangements were called productive when the CDR3 lacked stop codons and stayed in frame with V and J; all others were non-productive. Following IMGT convention, CDR3 was defined as the stretch from the second conserved V-encoded cysteine to the conserved J-encoded phenylalanine. Sequences without an unambiguous match to a single V gene segment were excluded from the earlier analysis of about 640 of the donors. In an earlier analysis of almost 600 of the donors, a V segment was called functional when productive rearrangements were above 56.7%, and segregating when the standard deviation between donors exceeded 5%. A statistical classification framework was built to diagnose cytomegalovirus status from the catalog of TCR beta chain sequences. V and J gene assignment, in a later analysis, came from comparing TCR nucleotide sequences with IMGT/GENE-DB human TR gene sequences. In a later analysis, CDR3 sequences and most-parsimonious VDJ recombination scenarios were assigned using the TCRdist pipeline. In a later analysis, each TCR beta chain was defined by its CDR3 amino acid sequence together with its V-gene family, and reads lacking a unique V-gene family were excluded. To address suspected cross-contamination and a sequencing artifact, a later analysis removed roughly 640 highly shared, low-generation-probability nucleotide sequences. In a later analysis, a clonal expansion index for each public chain was calculated from normalized within-repertoire ranks of inferred template counts. Generation probabilities in a later analysis came from a VDJ recombination model fitted to out-of-frame rearrangements, and those results were checked against IGoR. In a later analysis, hypergeometric tests were used to score TCR-TCR, TCR-HLA and TCR-CMV co-occurrence, with a repertoire-size bias correction applied to TCR pairs. In a later analysis, false discovery rates were estimated by permuting HLA or CMV assignments 20 times. In a later analysis, co-occurring TCRs were grouped using DBSCAN, and TCRdist sequence similarity was added for clustering within HLA-allele-positive subsets. Repertoires with fewer than 30,000 or more than 120,000 public chains, plus five repertoires with anomalous nucleotide sharing, were excluded from co-occurrence clustering. TCRdb obtained this table from immuneACCESS and retained in-frame rearrangements with V and J assigned. These tables miss some clones; where compared with another copy, unresolved V genes account for less than half of the shortfall, and the remainder is unexplained. That table supplies the V and J calls and clone size; D and trimming were determined from the DNA. For this sample there are about 150,000 clones; approximately 72% appear just once. The ten largest account for about 2.6% of the sample.

Looking up the germline V gene yields CDR1 SGHAT and CDR2 FQNNGV. The CDR3 holds 17 amino acids from the cysteine to the phenylalanine. Only the CDR3 DNA is retained, 51 bases long and in frame from the first base. V is cut back by 4 bases and J by 1 base, with 6 bases in the junction unmatched. The cohort consisted of hundreds of healthy bone marrow donors. All cohort members were sampled while nominally healthy, although unrecorded immune exposures were likely present. The donor was CMV seronegative and was included in the group of a few hundred seronegative cohort members. A peripheral blood sample was collected from each donor, and TCR beta sequencing was performed on peripheral blood mononuclear cells. Genomic DNA extraction from the blood cell samples was performed with the Qiagen DNeasy Blood Extraction Kit.

Sequenced: PBMCs. The chain is encoded by TRBV11-2 joined to TRBJ2-3, with 12 bases aligning to TRBD2. The TCR was taken from a man younger than 30 in good health and CMV-seronegative. The CDR3 has the sequence CASSWDTSGGRTDTQYF. The nucleotide sequence reads as follows: TGTGCCAGCAGCTGGGATACTAGCGGGGGGCGCACAGATACGCAGTATTTT.